These 19 T cell receptor beta chains were all obtained from the same sample, sequenced in a study of cytomegalovirus exposure and HLA in healthy donors (dated by TCRdb to about 2017). Preparation of the library involved the immunoSEQ multiplex PCR assay. The multiplex PCR relied on a mix of 60 forward primers for TCR Vbeta segments and 13 reverse primers for TCR Jbeta segments. TCRdb holds this immuneACCESS table with in-frame rearrangements only. Some clones are missing; in checked studies, unresolved V genes explain under half, and the rest has no known cause. The sample records about 120,000 clones, roughly 9.9% of which are singletons. Approximately 3% of the sample is in the top ten clones. Source material: PBMCs. Receptors originate from a man aged 25-45 years in good health and CMV-seronegative.

The chain recombines TRBV5-1 with TRBJ2-1; 10 bases line up with TRBD2. The CDR3 covers 18 residues. Germline values: CDR1 SGHRS, CDR2 YFSETQ. With 5 bases clipped from V and 0 bases from J, the junction kept 11 bases outside the gene matches. The CDR3 loop reads CASRSGLAPISSYNEQFF. In DNA form, the CDR3 reads TGCGCCAGCAGGTCGGGACTAGCGCCAATTAGCTCCTACAATGAGCAGTTCTTC. The whole variable domain, filled in from reference TRBV5-1 and TRBJ2-1, reads KAGVTQTPRYLIKTRGQQVTLSCSPISGHRSVSWYQQTPGQGLQFLFEYFSETQRNKGNFPGRFSGRQFSNSRSEMNVSTLELGDSALYLCASRSGLAPISSYNEQFFGPGTRLTVL.

The V gene is TRBV29-1, the J gene TRBJ1-2, with TRBD1 matching over 8 bases. Germline CDR1 reads SQVTM; CDR2 reads ANQGSEA. Trimming cost V 6 bases and J 12 bases; bases outside gene matches: 9. This CDR3 is 11 amino acids long. CDR3 sequence reads: CSVPRQGAHTF. The CDR3 DNA follows: TGCAGCGTCCCGAGGCAGGGGGCGCACACCTTC.

V and J are TRBV6-5 and TRBJ1-2; 8 bases align to TRBD1. Germline CDR1 reads MNHEY; CDR2 reads SVGAGI. V dropped 2 bases and J dropped 8; count of bases not matched to a gene: 10. This CDR3 region has 15 residues. CDR3: CASSYSSGGGSGYTF. CDR3 coding DNA: TGTGCCAGCAGTTACAGCTCAGGGGGCGGCTCAGGCTACACCTTC.

This clone was observed a handful of times. CDR3 residues: CASSSETSGGLTDTQYF. CDR3 DNA sequence: TGTGCCAGCAGCTCCGAGACTAGCGGGGGGTTGACAGATACGCAGTATTTT. The chain couples TRBV7-9 to TRBJ2-3; 13 bases are shared with TRBD2. CDR1 is SEHNR, CDR2 FQNEAQ, per germline (reference sequence). The CDR3 extends over 17 amino acids. With 4 bases clipped from V and 3 bases from J, the junction kept 7 bases outside the gene matches.

There are a few counts of this clone. The gene calls are TRBV7-9 and TRBJ2-5; 10 nucleotides match TRBD1. This CDR3 comprises 15 residues. From germline, CDR1 is SEHNR and CDR2 FQNEAQ (reference sequence). The V segment lost 5 bases and the J segment 5 bases; nucleotides outside the gene matches: 8. This CDR3 is CASSQTGTGAETQYF. The CDR3 coding sequence is TGTGCCAGCAGCCAAACCGGGACAGGGGCTGAGACCCAGTACTTC.

This chain links TRBV7-9 with TRBJ2-1; 13 bases are shared with TRBD2. The trim removed 5 bases at V and 0 bases at J, leaving 4 bases unmatched. CDR1 is SEHNR, CDR2 FQNEAQ, per germline (reference sequence). This CDR3 is 17 amino acids long. CDR3 nucleotide sequence: TGTGCCAGCAGCATAGGGACTAGCGGGAACTCCTACAATGAGCAGTTCTTC. As protein: CASSIGTSGNSYNEQFF.

This clone was observed a handful of times. The same CDR3 also results from other DNA sequences found in this sample. The V and J genes are TRBV6-5 and TRBJ1-2, with TRBD1 as a possible D gene (5 bases). V was shortened by 4 bases and J by 8 bases, with 17 bases between the two germline ends. Germline V lookup: CDR1 MNHEY, CDR2 SVGAGI. This CDR3 region has 14 residues. In DNA form, the CDR3 reads TGTGCCAGCAGTTTGGGACGGGAGGGCTACGGCTACACCTTC. Amino acid sequence: CASSLGREGYGYTF.

The chain joins TRBV7-9 to TRBJ2-7; weak D call: TRBD2 (7 bases). V was pared by 5 bases and J by 2 bases, with 16 bases between. Germline V CDR1 and CDR2: SEHNR, FQNEAQ (reference sequence). CDR3 length: 15 amino acids. The CDR3 sequence is CASSLVIGGAYEQYF. CDR3 DNA: TGTGCCAGCAGCCTAGTAATAGGGGGGGCCTACGAGCAGTACTTC.

V usage is TRBV29-1 and J usage is TRBJ2-7; 7 nucleotides align to TRBD1. The germline V gene encodes CDR1 SQVTM and CDR2 ANQGSEA. The length of the CDR3 is 13 residues. The V segment lost 6 bases and the J segment 6 bases; nucleotides outside the gene matches: 11. Written as DNA, the CDR3 is TGCAGCGTACCAGGAAAACAGGGGCGCGAGCAGTACTTC. Encoded protein: CSVPGKQGREQYF.

This chain joins TRBV6-5 and TRBJ1-2; possible D gene TRBD1, 6 bases. Germline assignment: CDR1 MNHEY and CDR2 SVGAGI. This CDR3 has 14 residues. The V end was cut by 6 bases, the J end by 5 bases, with 16 bases between. CDR3 sequence (DNA): TGTGCCAGCAGAAACAGGGCCGCGGATTATGGCTACACCTTC. Protein sequence: CASRNRAADYGYTF.

In the case of this clone: A read error is likely, as this CDR3 ends without the conserved phenylalanine or tryptophan. The chain combines TRBV18 with TRBJ2-7; possible D gene TRBD2, 6 bases. The ends were cut back, 0 bases at V and 3 bases at J, with 12 bases in the middle. The CDR3 runs to 15 residues. The V gene's germline CDR1 is KGHSH and CDR2 LQKENI. The CDR3 nucleotides read TGTGCCAGCTCACCACCGGCGGGGCGCCACTACGAGCAGTACCTC. It yields the protein CASSPPAGRHYEQYL.

The chain uses TRBV27 and TRBJ2-7; D is perhaps TRBD1 (6 bases). CDR1 is MNHEY, CDR2 SMNVEV, per germline (reference sequence). V was pared by 5 bases and J by 5 bases, with 16 bases between. This CDR3 has 14 residues. The CDR3 reads CASSPGKGGNEQYF. The CDR3 DNA is TGTGCCAGCAGTCCCGGGAAAGGGGGTAACGAGCAGTACTTC.

This rearrangement joins TRBV4-1 to TRBJ1-4; D not resolved. CDR1 is MGHRA and CDR2 is YSYEKL in the germline V gene. V lost 0 bases to trimming and J lost 0 bases, with 8 bases between them. The CDR3 covers 16 residues. Written as DNA, the CDR3 is TGCGCCAGCAGCCAAGACCGGGATCCAACTAATGAAAAACTGTTTTTT. This translates into CASSQDRDPTNEKLFF.

The chain combines TRBV28 with TRBJ2-7; the D gene is possibly TRBD1 (5 bases). Germline CDR1 reads MDHEN; CDR2 reads SYDVKM. This CDR3 contains 19 residues. V shed 6 bases and J shed 4 bases, with 31 bases lying between them. CDR3 DNA sequence: TGTGCCAGCAGCCTAGGGGCGGACCTGCTTTCAGTAAGAATTTACGAGCAGTACTTC. Translating it yields CASSLGADLLSVRIYEQYF.

Details on this clone: Other nucleotide sequences from this sample produce the same CDR3. This chain links TRBV6-5 with TRBJ2-3; TRBD1 might be the D (5 bases). Germline assignment: CDR1 MNHEY and CDR2 SVGAGI. The CDR3 covers 14 residues. V was cut by 9 bases and J by 6 bases, with 19 bases left in between. CDR3 residues: CASSDTGGADTQYF. CDR3 nucleotides: TGTGCCAGTAGTGATACAGGTGGGGCGGATACGCAGTATTTT.

The V gene is TRBV5-6, the J gene TRBJ2-2; TRBD2 matches at 13 bases. This CDR3 contains 17 residues. CDR1 is SGHDT, CDR2 YYEEEE, per germline. Unmatched junction bases numbered 4, after V lost 0 bases and J lost 5 bases. Here the CDR3 reads CASSLELAGGFTGELFF. CDR3 nucleotides: TGTGCCAGCAGCTTGGAACTAGCGGGGGGGTTTACCGGGGAGCTGTTTTTT.

CDR3 sequence (DNA): TGTGCCAGCAGTGACGGGGGGGCAGGACAGCCCCAGCATTTT. Its protein product is CASSDGGAGQPQHF. V and J are TRBV6-1 and TRBJ1-5; perhaps TRBD1 as D (6 bases). V lost 3 bases and J 7 bases, leaving 13 bases between the germline ends. This CDR3 spans 14 amino acids. The germline V gene encodes CDR1 MNHNS and CDR2 SASEGT.

V is TRBV7-9 and J is TRBJ1-2; no clear D. The CDR3 is 15 amino acids. The germline V gene encodes CDR1 SEHNR and CDR2 FQNEAQ (reference sequence). Trimming left V 3 bases short and J 6 bases short, with 17 bases between. The CDR3 coding sequence is TGTGCCAGCAGCTTGGAAGGAGCCATCTCCGATGGCTACACCTTC. Amino acid sequence: CASSLEGAISDGYTF.

This clone was counted between two and nine times. The rearrangement uses TRBV29-1 and TRBJ1-5, with a weak D call TRBD1 (6 bases). CDR3 length: 13 residues. The germline CDR1 and CDR2 sequences are SQVTM and ANQGSEA. Trimming took 4 bases from V and 1 from J, leaving 8 bases between them. The CDR3 nucleotides are TGCAGCGTTGTGCAGGGGAGCAATCAGCCCCAGCATTTT. Protein product: CSVVQGSNQPQHF.